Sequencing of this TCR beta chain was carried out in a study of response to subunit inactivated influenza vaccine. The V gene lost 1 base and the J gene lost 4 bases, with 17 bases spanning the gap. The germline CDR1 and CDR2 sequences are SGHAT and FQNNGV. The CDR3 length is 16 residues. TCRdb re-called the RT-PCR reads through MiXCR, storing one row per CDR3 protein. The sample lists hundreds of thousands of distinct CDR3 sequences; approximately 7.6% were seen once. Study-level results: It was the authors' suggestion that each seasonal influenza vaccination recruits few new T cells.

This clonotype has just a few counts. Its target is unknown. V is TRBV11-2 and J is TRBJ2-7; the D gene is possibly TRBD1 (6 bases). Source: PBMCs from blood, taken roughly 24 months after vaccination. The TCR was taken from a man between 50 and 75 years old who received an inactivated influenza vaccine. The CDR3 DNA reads TGTGCCAGCAGCTTAGCCCCCGGGACAACTTTATACGAGCAGTACTTC. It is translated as CASSLAPGTTLYEQYF.